The 29 T cell receptor beta chains in this list originate from one sample, sequenced in a study of human T cells and chemical hapten exposure. Time point of the sample: pre-sensitization, week 0. The treatment was: therapeutic diphenylcyclopropenone sensitization with weekly scalp DPC. A single record per CDR3 protein comes from TCRdb applying MiXCR to the RACE reads. The sample contains a few hundred thousand distinct CDR3 sequences, around 7.3% of which appear only once. The sample was whole blood, taken in connection with sensitization to the hapten diphenylcyclopropenone (DPC). The receptors here all came from a man between 18 and 35 years old with alopecia areata. Some clones in this sample may be carry-over from other donors' samples.

This clonotype was detected ten times or more. The rearrangement links TRBV7-9 to TRBJ2-7, with TRBD2 as a possible D gene (6 bases). CDR3 length: 14 amino acids. The germline V gene encodes CDR1 SEHNR and CDR2 FQNEAQ (reference sequence). Trimming left V 7 bases short and J 6 bases short, with 19 bases between. The DNA of the CDR3 is TGTGCCAGCACCAAGGGCGGGGTGGATTTCGAGCAGTACGTC. As protein: CASTKGGVDFEQYV.

This clonotype was counted between two and nine times. This sequence joins TRBV18 and TRBJ2-5; 7 positions agree with TRBD1. The germline CDR1 and CDR2 sequences are KGHSH and LQKENI. The CDR3 loop spans 16 amino acids. The ends lost 3 bases at V and 2 bases at J; junction bases unmatched: 9. The CDR3 sequence: CASSPSLGQTQETQYF. DNA of the CDR3: TGTGCCAGCTCACCTTCTTTGGGACAGACACAAGAGACCCAGTACTTC.

The chain couples TRBV14 to TRBJ2-1; 8 nucleotides match TRBD2. Losses at the gene ends were 0 bases for V and 10 bases for J; bases not matched to a gene: 11. The CDR3 has 16 amino acids. The V gene's germline CDR1 is SGHDN and CDR2 FVKESK. CDR3 sequence reads: CASSQDLAGLIREQFF. The CDR3, as DNA: TGTGCCAGCAGCCAAGATTTAGCGGGGTTGATTAGGGAGCAGTTCTTC.

This clonotype was detected only a few times. This chain uses TRBV7-2 with TRBJ2-2; the D is unclear. V lost 5 bases, J lost 4 bases, and 8 bases lay in between. The CDR3 length is 13 residues. The V gene's germline CDR1 is SGHTA and CDR2 FQGNSA. The CDR3 nucleotides read TGTGCCAGCAGCACCCATACCACCGGGGAGCTGTTTTTT. Amino acid sequence: CASSTHTTGELFF.

The CDR3 protein is CASSKSGTGIRGELFF. The CDR3 DNA reads TGTGCCAGCAGCAAATCCGGGACAGGGATACGGGGGGAGCTGTTTTTT. The genes are TRBV11-3 and TRBJ2-2; 9 nucleotides agree with TRBD1. The CDR3 loop spans 16 amino acids. The J segment lost 8 bases and the V segment lost 5 bases, leaving 12 bases of the junction unmatched. From germline, CDR1 is SGHNT and CDR2 YENEEA.

This clonotype was recorded at least ten times. The chain joins TRBV4-1 to TRBJ2-7; the D is unclear. The CDR3 has 12 amino acids. Looked up from germline, CDR1 is MGHRA and CDR2 is YSYEKL. The V end was cut by 3 bases, the J end by 7 bases, with 10 bases between. CDR3 bases: TGCGCCAGCAGCCAGTGGGGTCTGGAGCAGTACTTC. It yields the protein CASSQWGLEQYF.

This sequence joins TRBV28 and TRBJ1-6; possible D gene TRBD1, 6 bases. This CDR3 region has 15 residues. V lost 5 bases and J lost 5, with 13 bases in between. Germline-derived CDR1 and CDR2 are MDHEN and SYDVKM. The CDR3, as DNA: TGTGCCAGCAGTGGACGGAACAGGGATAATTCACCCCTCCACTTT. It codes for CASSGRNRDNSPLHF.

This clonotype was detected many times. The rearrangement links TRBV20-1 to TRBJ1-1; D may be TRBD1 (6 bases). Germline lookup yields CDR1 DFQATT and CDR2 SNEGSKA (reference sequence). The CDR3 runs to 13 residues. Trimming removed 3 bases at V and 4 bases at J, with 12 bases between. Written as DNA, the CDR3 is TGCAGTGCTAGGGCAGGGGTCGTCACTGAAGCTTTCTTT. Translated, it gives CSARAGVVTEAFF.

This clonotype was detected ten times or more. The chain combines TRBV29-1 with TRBJ1-1; a weak D match, TRBD1 (6 bases). The CDR3 runs 13 residues. The V gene lost 4 bases and the J gene lost 3 bases, with 12 bases spanning the gap. Germline V gene lookup returns CDR1 SQVTM and CDR2 ANQGSEA. CDR3 in DNA: TGCAGCGTTGCGAGCGGGACATACACTGAAGCTTTCTTT. Protein sequence: CSVASGTYTEAFF.

This clonotype was seen repeatedly, ten times or more. The chain employs TRBV5-6 and TRBJ2-5; the D is unclear. CDR1 is SGHDT and CDR2 is YYEEEE in the germline V gene. Trimming cost V 0 bases and J 0 bases, with 12 bases left between them. The CDR3 has 16 amino acids. The CDR3 protein is CASSLEDTHYQETQYF. In nucleotides, the CDR3 is TGTGCCAGCAGCTTGGAAGACACTCATTACCAAGAGACCCAGTACTTC.

This chain uses TRBV20-1 with TRBJ1-2; D may be TRBD1 (5 bases). The germline CDR1 and CDR2 sequences are DFQATT and SNEGSKA (reference sequence). The CDR3 loop spans 10 amino acids. CDR3 nucleotides: TGCAGGGTCGGACAAGATGGCTACACCTTC. It encodes CRVGQDGYTF.

V is TRBV9 and J is TRBJ1-5; D ambiguous. The CDR3 is made up of 15 amino acids. The V gene's germline CDR1 is SGDLS and CDR2 YYNGEE. V gave up 0 bases and J gave up 0 bases, with 7 bases separating them. The CDR3 reads CASSVDPNSNQPQHF. CDR3 nucleotides: TGTGCCAGCAGCGTAGACCCCAATAGCAATCAGCCCCAGCATTTT.

The chain links TRBV7-9 to TRBJ1-6; possibly TRBD1 for D (5 bases). This CDR3 has 14 amino acids. Germline CDR1 is SEHNR and CDR2 is FQNEAQ (reference sequence). V was shortened by 2 bases and J by 10 bases, with 12 bases between the two germline ends. CDR3 coding DNA: TGTGCCAGCAGCTTAATTGGGGGGGACTCACCCCTCCACTTT. Translated, it gives CASSLIGGDSPLHF.

This clonotype was seen a handful of times. This chain uses TRBV28 with TRBJ1-6; D may be TRBD1 (5 bases). CDR1 is MDHEN, CDR2 SYDVKM, per germline. CDR3 length: 12 residues. V gave up 6 bases and J gave up 8 bases, with 8 bases separating them. The CDR3 spells CASSDSHSPLHF. In nucleotides, the CDR3 is TGTGCCAGCAGCGACAGCCATTCACCCCTCCACTTT.

This clonotype was seen only a few times. The V call is TRBV6-5, the J call TRBJ2-7; D ambiguous. CDR1 MNHEY and CDR2 SVGAGI come from the germline V gene. This CDR3 comprises 11 residues. The V gene lost 7 bases and the J gene lost 4 bases, with 8 bases spanning the gap. The CDR3, as DNA: TGTGCCAGCAAAGGACCTTACGAGCAGTACGTC. It translates to CASKGPYEQYV.

V gene TRBV7-9 combines with J gene TRBJ1-5; weak D call: TRBD1 (5 bases). V was clipped by 5 bases and J by 2 bases, with 13 bases between them. CDR1 and CDR2 (germline): SEHNR, FQNEAQ (reference sequence). CDR3 length: 15 amino acids. CDR3 residues: CASSLGSGGNQPQHF. In DNA form, the CDR3 reads TGTGCCAGCAGCCTAGGTTCGGGGGGCAATCAGCCCCAGCATTTT. The whole variable domain, remainder taken from reference TRBV7-9 and TRBJ1-5, is DTGVSQNPRHKITKRGQNVTFRCDPISEHNRLYWYRQTLGQGPEFLTYFQNEAQLEKSRLLSDRFSAERPKGSFSTLEIQRTEQGDSAMYLCASSLGSGGNQPQHFGDGTRLSIL.

The CDR3 here is CASSQQDSLYEQFF. CDR3 DNA sequence: TGCGCCAGCAGCCAACAGGACAGCTTATATGAGCAGTTCTTC. V is TRBV4-3 and J is TRBJ2-1; a weak D match, TRBD1 (6 bases). V dropped 2 bases and J dropped 8 bases, with 13 bases sitting between them. Germline CDR1 and CDR2: LGHNA and YSLEER. This CDR3 has 14 amino acids.

This clonotype occurred a few times. The chain is built from TRBV7-2 and TRBJ2-2, with a weak D call TRBD2 (6 bases). Germline V gene data show CDR1 as SGHTA and CDR2 as FQGNSA. The CDR3 is 15 residues long. V was pared by 1 base and J by 6 bases, with 12 bases between. DNA of the CDR3: TGTGCCAGCAGCTTAGTACTCGGGGGTTCCGGGGAGCTGTTTTTT. Translated: CASSLVLGGSGELFF.

This clonotype was seen at least ten times. V gene TRBV20-1 combines with J gene TRBJ1-5, with D maybe TRBD1 (5 bases). Germline V gives CDR1 DFQATT, CDR2 SNEGSKA (reference sequence). Trimming took off 0 bases at V and 6 bases at J, with 12 bases between the two ends. The CDR3 length is 14 residues. This chain's CDR3 is CSARDSGRGQPQHF. The CDR3 nucleotides read TGCAGTGCTAGAGACTCAGGGAGGGGTCAGCCCCAGCATTTT.

Comment on this clonotype: An end of the junction does not agree with germline; a read error may underlie this. The V call is TRBV20-1, the J call TRBJ2-1; D may match TRBD1 or TRBD2 (6 bases each). There are 18 residues in the CDR3. Germline V CDR1 and CDR2: DFQATT, SNEGSKA (reference sequence). The CDR3, as DNA: TGCAGTGCTAGGTCCTCAGGGGCAACTACTAGCTCCTACAATGAGCAGTCCTTC. Residues: CSARSSGATTSSYNEQSF.

The V call is TRBV18, the J call TRBJ1-1; TRBD1 aligns across 9 bases. V shed 3 bases, J shed 5 bases, and the junction held 4 bases outside the gene matches. This CDR3 has 14 residues. Germline CDR1 reads KGHSH; CDR2 reads LQKENI. The CDR3 is CASSPAQGATEAFF. The CDR3 region has the DNA TGTGCCAGCTCACCTGCACAGGGGGCAACTGAAGCTTTCTTT.

This clonotype was recorded at least ten times. The rearrangement joins TRBV6-5 to TRBJ1-6; 7 bases are a match to TRBD1. The germline V gene encodes CDR1 MNHEY and CDR2 SVGAGI. Losses at the gene ends were 11 bases for V and 9 bases for J; bases not matched to a gene: 10. This CDR3 contains 13 residues. CDR3 sequence (DNA): TGTGCCGCGCGACAGGGTAGTCTTTCACCCCTCCACTTT. This sequence encodes CAARQGSLSPLHF.

This clonotype has just a few counts. The V call is TRBV5-5, the J call TRBJ1-5, with TRBD1 as a possible D gene (5 bases). This CDR3 is built from 17 residues. CDR1 is SGHKS and CDR2 is YYEKEE in the germline V gene (reference sequence). Trimming took off 1 base at V and 2 bases at J, with 16 bases between the two ends. CDR3 DNA: TGTGCCAGCAGCTTGAGGGCCAAAACGGGGGGCAATCAGCCCCAGCATTTT. Protein product: CASSLRAKTGGNQPQHF.

This clonotype was observed a few times. The V gene is TRBV29-1, the J gene TRBJ2-7; 7 nucleotides align to TRBD1. V shed 1 base, J shed 2 bases, and the junction held 8 bases outside the gene matches. The CDR3 is made up of 15 amino acids. Germline V lookup: CDR1 SQVTM, CDR2 ANQGSEA. The CDR3 DNA sequence: TGCAGCGTTGAAGGGGGAGACAGGGCTACCTACGAGCAGTACTTC. As protein: CSVEGGDRATYEQYF.

This clonotype was observed at least ten times. The rearrangement joins TRBV3-1 to TRBJ1-5; D is unresolved. Trimming shortened V by 0 bases and J by 7 bases, and 13 bases separated the two germline ends. Germline V gene data show CDR1 as LGHDT and CDR2 as YNNKEL (reference sequence). This CDR3 region has 15 residues. The CDR3 DNA reads TGTGCCAGCAGCCAAGATACAGACGCTGGCCAGCCCCAGCATTTT. This codes for CASSQDTDAGQPQHF.

In this sample, this clonotype turned up a few times. The chain links TRBV6-5 to TRBJ2-3; D possibly corresponds to TRBD2 (5 bases). The CDR3 sequence is 15 residues long. V gave up 4 bases and J gave up 4 bases, with 15 bases separating them. The germline CDR1 and CDR2 sequences are MNHEY and SVGAGI. The CDR3 nucleotides read TGTGCCAGCAGTTGGACTCGCGGCCGGTCAGATACGCAGTATTTT. It yields the protein CASSWTRGRSDTQYF.

The J gene is TRBJ2-3, the V gene TRBV6-4, with D uncertain. This CDR3 is 15 amino acids long. V lost 8 bases and J lost 0, with 15 bases in between. CDR1 and CDR2 from the germline V gene are MRHNA and SNTAGT. CDR3 sequence (DNA): TGTGCCAGCGCCTTCGAGGCAGCTAGCACAGATACGCAGTATTTT. Its protein product is CASAFEAASTDTQYF.

There are a few counts of this clonotype. This chain links TRBV5-5 with TRBJ1-2; the match to TRBD1 covers 9 bases. V gave up 4 bases and J gave up 3 bases; unmatched junction bases: 7. The germline CDR1 and CDR2 sequences are SGHKS and YYEKEE (reference sequence). The CDR3 has 15 amino acids. CDR3 in DNA: TGTGCCAGCAGCCGCCGGGACAGGGTCTACTATGGCTACACCTTC. Encoded protein: CASSRRDRVYYGYTF.

This clonotype was counted at least ten times. The chain joins TRBV2 to TRBJ1-1; D gene ambiguous. CDR3 length: 11 amino acids. The germline gives CDR1 SNHLY, CDR2 FYNNEI. Between the trimmed V and J ends, which lost 6 bases and 8 bases, there was a span of 10 bases. CDR3 sequence: CASSETREAFF. In nucleotides, the CDR3 is TGTGCCAGCAGCGAGACTAGAGAAGCTTTCTTT.